This TCR beta chain was recovered during a study of OX40 agonist ivuxolimab in advanced cancers. The CDR3 is 18 amino acids. CDR1 and CDR2 (germline): LNHDA, SQIVND (reference sequence). Deletions cut 5 bases from V and 0 bases from J, with 17 bases between. Measured with immunoSEQ multiplex PCR; TCRdb has only the in-frame clones, and not every one. The sample has around 150,000 clones, around 94% seen once; the top ten hold approximately 0.32%. This material consisted of CD4+ or CD8+ T cells sorted from blood, taken in a trial of the OX40 agonist ivuxolimab. The clonotype comes from an adult with an advanced solid tumor such as melanoma, head and neck, liver or kidney cancer. The chain links TRBV19 to TRBJ2-6, with D perhaps matching TRBD2 (6 bases). In DNA form, the CDR3 reads TGTGCCAGTAGTCCCCCCGGTTGGGGGGACTCTGGGGCCAACGTCCTGACTTTC. It codes for CASSPPGWGDSGANVLTF.